The clone carrying this T cell receptor (beta chain) turned up a few times. The antigen is not known. The sample is drawn from a study of T cell responses to AZD1222 COVID-19 vaccine. The study, taken as a whole, reports: Unmutated variant regions are reportedly targeted by nearly half of spike-specific TCRs. Baseline antibody screening turned up just six seropositive AZD1222 recipients. Spike-specific TCR breadth and depth both grew after two AZD1222 doses. Spike was spanned by vaccine-associated CD4 TCRs, which were dominant at 160-218 and 743-854.

The germline CDR1 and CDR2 sequences are SEHNR and FQNEAQ (reference sequence). CDR3 size: 18 residues. Trimming took 3 bases from V and 9 from J, leaving 27 bases between them. Using immunoSEQ multiplex PCR, the repertoire was profiled, and TCRdb retains in-frame clones only, with some absent. The sample consists of approximately 140,000 clones, more than 85% of them appearing once. This TCR was sampled from an adult in good health. The rearrangement uses TRBV7-9 and TRBJ2-1, with TRBD2 as a possible D gene (6 bases). The material sequenced was peripheral blood, taken on day 0 of MenACWY control vaccination. CDR3 amino acids: CASSFRSTGRTMGGEQFF. The CDR3 DNA sequence: TGTGCCAGCAGCTTTAGGTCTACCGGACGAACCATGGGGGGTGAGCAGTTCTTC.